This TCR beta chain was captured in a study of blood T cell repertoires in COVID-19. V shed 0 bases and J shed 5 bases, with 5 bases lying between them. CDR3 length equals 13 residues. Per the germline V gene, CDR1 is SGHNT and CDR2 is YYREEE (reference sequence). Generated by immunoSEQ multiplex PCR, the TCRdb table keeps only in-frame clones and is missing some. In the table there are a few hundred thousand clones, over 75% of which are singletons. The rearrangement links TRBV5-4 to TRBJ2-2; D not resolved. The sequence was collected from a woman in her twenties or thirties with acute or convalescent COVID-19. The sample was peripheral blood. The CDR3: CASSLGSTGELFF. The CDR3 DNA follows: TGTGCCAGCAGCTTGGGTAGTACCGGGGAGCTGTTTTTT.